These 22 T cell receptor beta chains share one sample of origin, sequenced in a study of cytomegalovirus exposure and HLA in healthy donors. The study ran its PCR with 60 Vbeta and 13 Jbeta primers. Profiled with immunoSEQ multiplex PCR; TCRdb holds only in-frame clones, not every one. This sample has some 150,000 clones, with approximately 77% found just once. Sample: PBMCs. The source of these receptors is a woman in her thirties or forties in good health and CMV-seronegative.

This clone was counted between two and nine times. The V call is TRBV19, the J call TRBJ1-1; maybe TRBD1 (5 bases). Germline V gene data show CDR1 as LNHDA and CDR2 as SQIVND (reference sequence). CDR3 length: 16 amino acids. V was pared by 3 bases and J by 3 bases, with 17 bases between. The CDR3 nucleotides read TGTGCCAGTAGTATTGGACAATTCACGGGAGACACTGAAGCTTTCTTT. Translating gives CASSIGQFTGDTEAFF.

This clone was recorded only once. The V and J genes are TRBV7-9 and TRBJ1-2; 8 bases align to TRBD1. Losses at the gene ends were 4 bases for V and 5 bases for J; bases not matched to a gene: 6. Germline values: CDR1 SEHNR, CDR2 FQNEAQ (reference sequence). The CDR3 spans 14 residues. CDR3 nucleotide sequence: TGTGCCAGCAGCTACACAGGGGGTACTTATGGCTACACCTTC. Translating it yields CASSYTGGTYGYTF.

The chain recombines TRBV7-2 with TRBJ1-5; tentative D call: TRBD1 (5 bases). V was cut by 3 bases and J by 1 base, with 7 bases left in between. This CDR3 is built from 14 residues. Germline V gene sequence: CDR1 SGHTA, CDR2 FQGNSA. The DNA for the CDR3 is TGTGCCAGCAGCTTGAGACAGAGCAATCAGCCCCAGCATTTT. Protein product: CASSLRQSNQPQHF.

The chain joins TRBV5-1 to TRBJ2-2; D might be TRBD2 (6 bases). The CDR3 length is 17 residues. V was trimmed by 4 bases and J by 5 bases, leaving 21 bases between them. The germline V gene encodes CDR1 SGHRS and CDR2 YFSETQ. The CDR3 loop reads CASSPPLEGRRTGELFF. CDR3 coding DNA: TGCGCCAGCAGCCCCCCCCTGGAGGGAAGAAGGACCGGGGAGCTGTTTTTT.

The chain joins TRBV4-3 to TRBJ1-5; 7 bases fit TRBD1. The CDR3 is 17 residues long. The germline V gene encodes CDR1 LGHNA and CDR2 YSLEER. V lost 1 base and J lost 4; bases outside the gene matches: 10. CDR3 sequence reads: CASSQGAGGRWNQPQHF. The CDR3 nucleotides read TGCGCCAGCAGCCAAGGGGCAGGGGGGAGATGGAATCAGCCCCAGCATTTT.

The chain has TRBV18 and TRBJ1-1, with D maybe TRBD1 (5 bases). Germline-derived CDR1 and CDR2 are KGHSH and LQKENI. This CDR3 has 13 amino acids. V gave up 4 bases and J gave up 4 bases, with 10 bases separating them. CDR3 protein: CASSRERGTEAFF. CDR3 sequence (DNA): TGTGCCAGCTCACGGGAAAGGGGCACTGAAGCTTTCTTT.

This chain uses TRBV18 with TRBJ2-7, with TRBD1 identical over 8 bases. This CDR3 has 15 amino acids. With 3 bases clipped from V and 2 bases from J, the junction kept 6 bases outside the gene matches. CDR1 is KGHSH, CDR2 LQKENI, per germline. The CDR3 DNA sequence: TGTGCCAGCTCACCTCCGGGACAGGCGACCTACGAGCAGTACTTC. Amino acid sequence: CASSPPGQATYEQYF.

This chain uses TRBV19 with TRBJ2-6; tentatively, D is TRBD2 (5 bases). The CDR3 consists of 19 residues. The V gene's germline CDR1 is LNHDA and CDR2 SQIVND (reference sequence). V was trimmed by 3 bases and J by 2 bases, leaving 20 bases between them. The CDR3 nucleotides are TGTGCCAGTAGTATCTACCCCATCCGGGAAGGCACTGGGGCCAACGTCCTGACTTTC. Its protein product is CASSIYPIREGTGANVLTF.

Details on this clone: This sequence is one base from a far larger clone and is likely a read error. The CDR3 spells CASSLGGGGTDTHYF. The CDR3 DNA reads as TGTGCCAGCAGCTTGGGTGGGGGGGGTACAGATACGCACTATTTT. J is TRBJ2-3 and V is TRBV7-9; 7 bases match TRBD2. The CDR3 consists of 15 residues. Germline values: CDR1 SEHNR, CDR2 FQNEAQ (reference sequence).

This clone was picked up one time. The chain carries TRBV7-9 and TRBJ2-5, with 11 bases lining up with TRBD2. V trimming: 5 bases; J trimming: 2 bases; junction bases outside the gene matches: 7. This CDR3 contains 16 residues. Germline loops: CDR1 SEHNR, CDR2 FQNEAQ (reference sequence). The CDR3 loop reads CASSAPLAGGQETQYF. In DNA, the CDR3 is TGTGCCAGCAGCGCCCCGCTAGCGGGGGGACAAGAGACCCAGTACTTC.

The chain is built from TRBV6-4 and TRBJ2-3, with 9 bases fitting TRBD2. Per germline, CDR1 MRHNA and CDR2 SNTAGT. The CDR3 consists of 16 residues. V shed 0 bases and J 6 bases; nucleotides not matched to a gene: 7. CDR3 DNA: TGTGCCAGCAGTGACTCTGGCGGGGGGGCCGCCGATACGCAGTATTTT. Translation gives CASSDSGGGAADTQYF.

The J gene is TRBJ1-5, the V gene TRBV7-9; 8 nucleotides line up with TRBD1. Germline-derived CDR1 and CDR2 are SEHNR and FQNEAQ (reference sequence). The CDR3 spans 16 residues. The ends lost 5 bases at V and 1 base at J; junction bases unmatched: 7. The CDR3 coding sequence is TGTGCCAGCAGCACCGACAGGGGATGGAGCAATCAGCCCCAGCATTTT. Protein sequence: CASSTDRGWSNQPQHF.

This chain connects TRBV4-3 to TRBJ1-6; D perhaps matches TRBD1 (5 bases). Germline-derived CDR1 and CDR2 are LGHNA and YSLEER. CDR3 size: 18 residues. V was pared by 1 base and J by 1 base, with 14 bases between. The CDR3 sequence is CASSQVPGGGSYNSPLHF. CDR3 in DNA: TGCGCCAGCAGCCAAGTTCCGGGGGGAGGATCCTATAATTCACCCCTCCACTTT.

V and J are TRBV5-1 and TRBJ2-2; D is uncertain. The CDR3 length is 13 residues. Germline values: CDR1 SGHRS, CDR2 YFSETQ. V was cut by 4 bases and J by 6 bases, with 10 bases left in between. In DNA form, the CDR3 reads TGCGCCAGCAGCCCCGTGGCGGCCGGGGAGCTGTTTTTT. Protein product: CASSPVAAGELFF. Combining the CDR3 with reference TRBV5-1 and TRBJ2-2 gives the whole variable domain KAGVTQTPRYLIKTRGQQVTLSCSPISGHRSVSWYQQTPGQGLQFLFEYFSETQRNKGNFPGRFSGRQFSNSRSEMNVSTLELGDSALYLCASSPVAAGELFFGEGSRLTVL.

The CDR3 reads CASSYSSGRSYEQYF. DNA for the CDR3: TGTGCCAGCAGTTACTCGAGCGGCAGGTCTTACGAGCAGTACTTC. The chain combines TRBV6-6 with TRBJ2-7; the D gene is possibly TRBD2 (5 bases). The germline V gene has CDR1 MNHNY and CDR2 SVGAGI (reference sequence). The CDR3 is made up of 15 amino acids. V gave up 0 bases and J gave up 4 bases, with 13 bases separating them.

The V and J genes are TRBV9 and TRBJ2-6; TRBD2 might be the D (6 bases). V was clipped by 3 bases and J by 2 bases, with 12 bases between them. Germline V gene sequence: CDR1 SGDLS, CDR2 YYNGEE. The length of the CDR3 is 16 residues. CDR3 region: CASSAPRRAGANVLTF. The CDR3 nucleotides read TGTGCCAGCAGCGCCCCCCGGAGGGCTGGGGCCAACGTCCTGACTTTC.

The chain couples TRBV5-1 to TRBJ2-3; 8 bases align to TRBD2. V shed 3 bases and J 2 bases; nucleotides not matched to a gene: 14. Germline CDR1 SGHRS, CDR2 YFSETQ. The CDR3 extends over 18 amino acids. The CDR3 spells CASSSLGGAERLTDTQYF. In DNA, the CDR3 is TGCGCCAGCAGCTCCCTCGGGGGGGCGGAACGGCTCACAGATACGCAGTATTTT.

DNA for the CDR3: TGTGCCAGCAGCTCCGATTCATTTCGGGCTGAAGCTTTCTTT. Amino acid sequence: CASSSDSFRAEAFF. This chain connects TRBV5-4 to TRBJ1-1; D ambiguous. Trimming removed 3 bases from V and 6 bases from J, with 15 bases in between. Germline V gene sequence: CDR1 SGHNT, CDR2 YYREEE (reference sequence). CDR3 size: 14 residues.

The table lists this clone with many counts. This sequence joins TRBV6-1 and TRBJ2-7; the D gene is possibly TRBD2 (6 bases). The V gene's germline CDR1 is MNHNS and CDR2 SASEGT. This CDR3 is built from 15 residues. V dropped 2 bases and J dropped 2 bases, with 13 bases sitting between them. The CDR3 nucleotides read TGTGCCAGCAGTGAACCGGGGAGGTTTACCTACGAGCAGTACTTC. Translation gives CASSEPGRFTYEQYF.

Remarks on this clone: A read error may produce the germline difference seen at one junction end. The J gene is TRBJ2-1, the V gene TRBV4-1; a weak D match, TRBD2 (5 bases). Per the germline V gene, CDR1 is MGHRA and CDR2 is YSYEKL. This CDR3 is built from 12 residues. CDR3 sequence: CASSQGGLALIF. CDR3 DNA: TGCGCCAGCAGCCAGGGTGGGCTAGCCCTAATCTTC.

CDR3: CASSEGGGGSGYTF. The CDR3 DNA reads as TGTGCCAGCAGCGAAGGCGGGGGGGGCTCTGGCTACACCTTC. V and J are TRBV28 and TRBJ1-2, with D possibly matching TRBD1 (6 bases). Germline V gene sequence: CDR1 MDHEN, CDR2 SYDVKM. The CDR3 spans 14 residues. V was trimmed by 6 bases and J by 7 bases, leaving 18 bases between them.

In its sample, this clone was seen once. The genes are TRBV6-1 and TRBJ2-1; 9 bases map to TRBD1. CDR3 length: 13 amino acids. The V segment lost 4 bases and the J segment 7 bases; nucleotides outside the gene matches: 2. The V gene's germline CDR1 is MNHNS and CDR2 SASEGT. For the CDR3, the DNA is TGTGCCAGCAGTGCGGACAGGGGTAATGAGCAGTTCTTC. Translated, it gives CASSADRGNEQFF.